One and the same sample provided the 9 T cell receptor beta chains below, sequenced in a study of CXCR3-negative and CXCR3-positive naive CD8 T cells. Findings and caveats of the study: TRB CDR3s were more hydrophobic in CXCR3-positive than in CXCR3-negative naive cells.

The antigens of these receptors remain unknown. The libraries of TRB cDNA were constructed through 5' RACE using UMI labels. Each CDR3 protein gets one entry in TCRdb, which reprocessed the 5' RACE reads and gives no DNA. Its table records 140,000 to 150,000 distinct CDR3 sequences. Input material: naive CXCR3+ CD8+ T cells from blood. Stated subset: CD45RO-CCR7+CD27+CD95- naive CD8+ T cells expressing CXCR3 (TNR3+). The receptor set was obtained from a human donor in good health. Some clones in this sample may be carry-over from other donors' samples.

J is TRBJ2-5 and V is TRBV12-3 or TRBV12-4. The CDR3 is 13 amino acids. The CDR3 spells CASSPVEKETQYF.

V usage is TRBV5-6 and J usage is TRBJ2-1; TCRdb's D call of TRBD1 is untestable without DNA. This CDR3 spans 15 amino acids. The germline CDR1 and CDR2 sequences are SGHDT and YYEEEE. CDR3 sequence reads: CASTPTSGSYNKQFF.

This chain joins TRBV16 and TRBJ2-7. Germline CDR1 KGHSY, CDR2 FQNENV. The CDR3 contains 14 residues. CDR3 in amino acids: CASSQSYTNYEQYF.

V usage is TRBV29-1 and J usage is TRBJ1-1; TCRdb selects TRBD1, and the lack of DNA leaves this call unchecked. The CDR3 is 13 amino acids. The germline gives CDR1 SQVTM, CDR2 ANQGSEA. This CDR3 reads CSVEVGGFTEAFF. Based on the CDR3 plus reference TRBV29-1 and TRBJ1-1, the full variable domain is SAVISQKPSRDICQRGTSLTIQCQVDSQVTMMFWYRQQPGQSLTLIATANQGSEATYESGFVIDKFPISRPNLTFSTLTVSNMSPEDSSIYLCSVEVGGFTEAFFGQGTRLTVV.

V usage is TRBV11-2 and J usage is TRBJ2-3; TCRdb's assignment of TRBD2 cannot be checked, as there is no DNA. The CDR3 has 15 amino acids. Germline V gene data show CDR1 as SGHAT and CDR2 as FQNNGV. The CDR3 region is CASSLVALSTDTQYF.

The V call is TRBV28, the J call TRBJ2-6. This CDR3 has 17 residues. Germline loops: CDR1 MDHEN, CDR2 SYDVKM. CDR3 amino acids: CASSPDLGSSGANVLTF.

The chain links TRBV29-1 to TRBJ2-7; the TCRdb call, TRBD1, lacks DNA for checking. Germline CDR1 SQVTM, CDR2 ANQGSEA. The CDR3 sequence is 13 residues long. The CDR3 loop is CSVGGGRSYEQYF.

The genes are TRBV5-1 and TRBJ2-7; the D call of TRBD2 rests on TCRdb alone, since no DNA is present to check it. CDR3 size: 15 residues. The germline gives CDR1 SGHRS, CDR2 YFSETQ. The CDR3 sequence: CASSPLASGIYEQYF.

V is TRBV6-1 and J is TRBJ2-1; TCRdb designates TRBD1, a call that cannot be tested without DNA. This CDR3 contains 12 residues. CDR1 and CDR2 from the germline V gene are MNHNS and SASEGT. This CDR3 is CASSFTGAEQFF.